This T cell receptor (beta chain) was sequenced in a study of T cells in Graves' hyperthyroidism and ophthalmopathy (dated by TCRdb to about 2019). Study-level background: To identify distinguishing TCR V-J signatures, a discovery cohort of 95 to 100 patients was used, comprising 43 with Graves' ophthalmopathy and some 60 with stable Graves' hyperthyroidism. Whether ophthalmopathy could be predicted prospectively was tested in an independent validation cohort made up of 18 to 20 hyperthyroidism patients plus 17 patients who later progressed to ophthalmopathy. For training and testing, the 100 patients in the discovery cohort were randomly divided in a 7:3 ratio. Thyroid tissue and blood T-cell repertoires from six Graves' hyperthyroidism patients were also compared in the study. Once sampling was done, hyperthyroidism patients were given methimazole at a starting dose of 30 mg daily, whereas ophthalmopathy patients were given high-dose intravenous methylprednisolone. The paper reports TCR Vbeta CDR3 sequencing of roughly 140 peripheral blood samples: under 45 ophthalmopathy, about 75 hyperthyroidism and 17 progressor patients.

Stable Graves' hyperthyroidism was defined as no progression to ophthalmopathy during 18 months of follow-up. The hyperthyroidism patients were between 18 and 65 years old and newly diagnosed, with a disease duration of less than 2 months. Patients with uncontrolled infections, other autoimmune diseases, pregnancy or lactation were excluded. Diagnoses were established on the basis of clinical symptoms, serum thyroxine and TRAb, thyroid ultrasound, and orbital computed tomography. Total RNA was extracted using Trizol reagent, and RNA quality was assessed on an Agilent 2100 Bioanalyzer. What the work shows at the level of the full study, not this receptor alone: Blood samples also contained most of the expanded thyroid clonotypes (frequency above 0.001), which suggests that blood repertoires may reflect thyroid immune responses. No statistical method was used to fix the sample size in advance, and group allocation was not hidden from the investigators. In cross-validation, a model built on a 13 V-J signature told ophthalmopathy apart from stable hyperthyroidism with approximately 90% sensitivity and about 81% specificity, and in testing the same model reached 80%/75%. During validation, the model predicted progression to ophthalmopathy a median of approximately 6 months ahead of onset, with roughly 65% sensitivity and around 72% specificity.

From the cysteine through the phenylalanine, the CDR3 covers 15 amino acids. The retained sequence is limited to the CDR3, 45 bases, with the frame set at the first base. Taken from the germline V gene, the CDR1 and CDR2 loops are SGHTA and FQGNSA. V is clipped by 6 bases and J by 3 bases, and the sequence between their germline boundaries is 18 bases long. Amplification of TCR beta CDR3 regions was carried out from RNA transcripts. For the first round of RT-PCR on the TCR CDR3, the HTBI primer set was used together with the Qiagen OneStep RT-PCR kit. Libraries were constructed in a second round of multiplex PCR, after which size selection and purification were carried out. Sequencing of the libraries was done on an Illumina HiSeq2000 using paired-end 100 bp reads. The authors' analysis ran thus. SOAPnuke was used to process the raw data, throwing out any read that contained adapters or uncalled bases, had a mean Phred below 15, or lacked an exact constant-primer or identifier match. COPE v1.2.5 was used to merge the high-quality paired reads, and each unique nucleotide sequence was defined as a clonotype. MiTCR v1.1 was used to align the clonotypes against IMGT TRBV, TRBD and TRBJ reference segments. Only V-J combinations with frequency above 0.0001, covering roughly 99% of repertoires, were analysed. The TCS score was defined as the ratio of F50 (clonal expansion) to E x V (chaos), calculated using BLOSUM62-based TCRdist between CDR3 peptides within each V-J. Welch's t-statistics and random forest reduced fewer than 550 V-J features to roughly 13, which were used in a naive Bayes classifier (R e1071). Through fastp at Q25 and MiXCR, TCRdb rebuilt clones from the public reads, retaining in-frame beta chains. Each entry is one CDR3 protein sequence, shown with its most common DNA and genes. The V and J calls and clone size come from TCRdb's table, not from the authors' own analysis. Here the sample has about 540,000 distinct CDR3 sequences; roughly 46% occur a single time. The top ten clones comprise nearly 8.5% of the sample.

A note on this clonotype: The clone's antigen remains unknown. One base away there is no much larger clone; base qualities are not given.

The V and J genes are TRBV7-2 and TRBJ2-7; the D element might be TRBD1 or TRBD2, as each aligns at 5 bases. This TCR derives from a woman younger than 35 with Graves' hyperthyroidism. Donor details come from another sample of the same person, matched by shared clones. Material: peripheral blood or thyroid tissue (not recorded which). The CDR3 in this case is CASSFSGPLIYEQYF. Read as DNA, the sequence is TGTGCCAGCAGTTTTTCGGGACCCCTAATCTACGAGCAGTACTTC.